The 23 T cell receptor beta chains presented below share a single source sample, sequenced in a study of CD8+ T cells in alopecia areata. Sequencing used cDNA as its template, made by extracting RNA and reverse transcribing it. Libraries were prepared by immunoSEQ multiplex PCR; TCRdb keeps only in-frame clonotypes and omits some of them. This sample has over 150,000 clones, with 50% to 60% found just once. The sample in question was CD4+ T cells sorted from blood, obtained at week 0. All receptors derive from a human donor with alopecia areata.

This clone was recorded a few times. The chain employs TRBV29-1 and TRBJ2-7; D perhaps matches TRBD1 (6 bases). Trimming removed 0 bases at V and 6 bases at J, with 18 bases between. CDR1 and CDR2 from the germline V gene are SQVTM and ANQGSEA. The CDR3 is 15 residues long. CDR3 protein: CSVEDATGQLIEQYF. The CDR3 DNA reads TGCAGCGTTGAAGATGCGACAGGACAATTAATCGAGCAGTACTTC.

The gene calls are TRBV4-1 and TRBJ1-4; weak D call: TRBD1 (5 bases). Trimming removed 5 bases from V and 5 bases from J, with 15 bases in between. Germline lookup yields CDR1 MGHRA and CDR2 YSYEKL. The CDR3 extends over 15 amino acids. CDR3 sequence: CASSSYRGENEKLFF. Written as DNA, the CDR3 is TGCGCCAGCAGCAGTTATAGAGGGGAAAATGAAAAACTGTTTTTT.

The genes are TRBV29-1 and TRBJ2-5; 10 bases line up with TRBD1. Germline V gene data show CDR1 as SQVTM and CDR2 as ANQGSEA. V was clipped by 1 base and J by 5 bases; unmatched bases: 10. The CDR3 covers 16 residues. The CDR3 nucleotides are TGCAGCGTTGAAGCTCGCTCGAGGACAGGGGGGGAGACCCAGTACTTC. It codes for CSVEARSRTGGETQYF.

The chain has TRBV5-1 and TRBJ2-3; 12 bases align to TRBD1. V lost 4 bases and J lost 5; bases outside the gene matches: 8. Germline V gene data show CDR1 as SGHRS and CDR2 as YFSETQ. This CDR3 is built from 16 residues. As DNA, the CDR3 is TGCGCCAGCAGCAGTGGGACAGGGGGCGCCGAAGATACGCAGTATTTT. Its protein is CASSSGTGGAEDTQYF.

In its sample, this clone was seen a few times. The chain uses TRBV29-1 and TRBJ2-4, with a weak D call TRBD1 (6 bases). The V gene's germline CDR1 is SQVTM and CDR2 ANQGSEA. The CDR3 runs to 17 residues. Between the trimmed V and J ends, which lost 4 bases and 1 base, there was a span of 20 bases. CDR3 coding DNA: TGCAGCGTTGTAGGTCTAGGCCAGGGGTTGGCCAAAAACATTCAGTACTTC. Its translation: CSVVGLGQGLAKNIQYF.

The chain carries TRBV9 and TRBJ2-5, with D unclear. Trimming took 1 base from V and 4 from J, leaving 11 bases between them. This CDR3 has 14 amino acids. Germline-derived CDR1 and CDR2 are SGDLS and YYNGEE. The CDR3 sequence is CASSVLYSTETQYF. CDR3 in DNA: TGTGCCAGCAGCGTATTGTACAGTACAGAGACCCAGTACTTC.

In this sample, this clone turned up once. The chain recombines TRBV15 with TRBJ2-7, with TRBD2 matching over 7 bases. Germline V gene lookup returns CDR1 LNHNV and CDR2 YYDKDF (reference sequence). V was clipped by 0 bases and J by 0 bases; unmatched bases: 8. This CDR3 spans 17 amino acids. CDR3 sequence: CATSRDRGGGSSYEQYF. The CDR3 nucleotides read TGTGCCACCAGCAGAGATCGGGGCGGGGGAAGCTCCTACGAGCAGTACTTC.

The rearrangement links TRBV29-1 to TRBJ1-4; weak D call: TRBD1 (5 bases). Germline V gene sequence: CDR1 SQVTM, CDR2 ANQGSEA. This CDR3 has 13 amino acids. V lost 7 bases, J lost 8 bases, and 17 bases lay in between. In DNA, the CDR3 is TGCAGCGCCCTACCCAGGGCGGAGGAAAAACTGTTTTTT. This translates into CSALPRAEEKLFF. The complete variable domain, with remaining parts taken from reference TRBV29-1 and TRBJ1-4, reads SAVISQKPSRDICQRGTSLTIQCQVDSQVTMMFWYRQQPGQSLTLIATANQGSEATYESGFVIDKFPISRPNLTFSTLTVSNMSPEDSSIYLCSALPRAEEKLFFGSGTQLSVL.

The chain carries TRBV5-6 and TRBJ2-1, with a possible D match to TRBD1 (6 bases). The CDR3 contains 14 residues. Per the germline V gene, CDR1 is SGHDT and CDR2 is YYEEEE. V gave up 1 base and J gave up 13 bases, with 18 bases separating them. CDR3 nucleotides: TGTGCCAGCAGCTTGTGGTCCAGCTGGGGGCAACAGTTCTTC. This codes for CASSLWSSWGQQFF.

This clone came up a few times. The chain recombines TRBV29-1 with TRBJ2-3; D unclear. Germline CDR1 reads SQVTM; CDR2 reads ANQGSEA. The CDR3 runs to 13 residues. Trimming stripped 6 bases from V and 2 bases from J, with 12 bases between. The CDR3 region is CSVGLRTTDTQYF. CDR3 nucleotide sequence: TGCAGCGTGGGCCTTAGGACCACAGATACGCAGTATTTT.

In nucleotides, the CDR3 is TGTGCCTGGGAGACAGGGGATCAGCCCCAGCATTTT. Protein: CAWETGDQPQHF. The rearrangement uses TRBV30 and TRBJ1-5; 8 bases are shared with TRBD1. After removal of 5 bases from V and 5 bases from J, the junction contained 2 bases not matched to a gene. The CDR3 contains 12 residues. The germline gives CDR1 GTSNPN, CDR2 SVGIG (reference sequence). Combining the CDR3 with reference TRBV30 and TRBJ1-5 gives the whole variable domain SQTIHQWPATLVQPVGSPLSLECTVEGTSNPNLYWYRQAAGRGLQLLFYSVGIGQISSEVPQNLSASRPQDRQFILSSKKLLLSDSGFYLCAWETGDQPQHFGDGTRLSIL.

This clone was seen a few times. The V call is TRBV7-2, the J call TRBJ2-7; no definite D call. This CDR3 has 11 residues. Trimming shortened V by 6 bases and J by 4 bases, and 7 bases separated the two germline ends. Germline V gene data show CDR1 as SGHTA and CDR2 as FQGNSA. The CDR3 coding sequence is TGTGCCAGCAGTCTAAGGTACGAGCAGTACTTC. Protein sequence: CASSLRYEQYF. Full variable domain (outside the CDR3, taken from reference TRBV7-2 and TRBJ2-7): GAGVSQSPSNKVTEKGKDVELRCDPISGHTALYWYRQSLGQGLEFLIYFQGNSAPDKSGLPSDRFSAERTGGSVSTLTIQRTQQEDSAVYLCASSLRYEQYFGPGTRLTVT.

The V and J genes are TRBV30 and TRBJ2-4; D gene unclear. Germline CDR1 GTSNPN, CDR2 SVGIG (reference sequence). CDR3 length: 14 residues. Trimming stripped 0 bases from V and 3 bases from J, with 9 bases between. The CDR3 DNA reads TGTGCCTGGAGTGTATACGCCGGCAAAAACATTCAGTACTTC. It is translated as CAWSVYAGKNIQYF.

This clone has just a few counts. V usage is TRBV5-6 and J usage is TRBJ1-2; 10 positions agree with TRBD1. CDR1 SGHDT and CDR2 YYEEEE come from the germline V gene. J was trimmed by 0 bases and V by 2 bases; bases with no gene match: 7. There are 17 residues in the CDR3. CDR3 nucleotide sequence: TGTGCCAGCAGCTTTTATGACGGACAGGGGGCTAACTATGGCTACACCTTC. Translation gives CASSFYDGQGANYGYTF.

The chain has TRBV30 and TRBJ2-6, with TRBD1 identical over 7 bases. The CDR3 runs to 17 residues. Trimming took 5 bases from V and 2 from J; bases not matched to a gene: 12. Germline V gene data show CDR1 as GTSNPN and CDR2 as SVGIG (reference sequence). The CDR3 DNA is TGTGCCTGGGAGGGGACAGAGATACATGCTGGGGCCAACGTCCTGACTTTC. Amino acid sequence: CAWEGTEIHAGANVLTF.

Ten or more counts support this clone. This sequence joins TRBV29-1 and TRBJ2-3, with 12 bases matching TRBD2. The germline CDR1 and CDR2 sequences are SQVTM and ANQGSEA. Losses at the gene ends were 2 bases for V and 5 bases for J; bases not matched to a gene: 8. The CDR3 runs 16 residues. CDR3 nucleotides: TGCAGCGTTGAACCGGCTAGCGGGGGGGCCATAGATACGCAGTATTTT. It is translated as CSVEPASGGAIDTQYF.

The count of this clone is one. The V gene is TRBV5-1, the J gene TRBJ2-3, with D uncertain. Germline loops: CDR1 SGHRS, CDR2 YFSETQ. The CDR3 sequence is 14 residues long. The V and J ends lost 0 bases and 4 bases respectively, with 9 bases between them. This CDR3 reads CASSLERLPDTQYF. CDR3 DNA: TGCGCCAGCAGCTTGGAACGGTTGCCAGATACGCAGTATTTT.

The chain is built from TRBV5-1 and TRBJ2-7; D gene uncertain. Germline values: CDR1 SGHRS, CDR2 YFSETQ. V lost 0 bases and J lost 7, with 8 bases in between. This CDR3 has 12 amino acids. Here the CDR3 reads CASSLELGEQYF. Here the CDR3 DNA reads TGCGCCAGCAGCTTGGAATTGGGAGAGCAGTACTTC. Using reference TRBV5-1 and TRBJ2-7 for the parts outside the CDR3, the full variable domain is KAGVTQTPRYLIKTRGQQVTLSCSPISGHRSVSWYQQTPGQGLQFLFEYFSETQRNKGNFPGRFSGRQFSNSRSEMNVSTLELGDSALYLCASSLELGEQYFGPGTRLTVT.

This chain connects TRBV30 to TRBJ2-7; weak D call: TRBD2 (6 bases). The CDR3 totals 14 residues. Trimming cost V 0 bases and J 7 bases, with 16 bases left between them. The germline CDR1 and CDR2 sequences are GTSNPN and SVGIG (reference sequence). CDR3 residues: CAWSVQPTRGEQYF. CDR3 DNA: TGTGCCTGGAGTGTACAGCCGACCCGGGGGGAGCAGTACTTC. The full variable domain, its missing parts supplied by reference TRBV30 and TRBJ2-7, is SQTIHQWPATLVQPVGSPLSLECTVEGTSNPNLYWYRQAAGRGLQLLFYSVGIGQISSEVPQNLSASRPQDRQFILSSKKLLLSDSGFYLCAWSVQPTRGEQYFGPGTRLTVT.

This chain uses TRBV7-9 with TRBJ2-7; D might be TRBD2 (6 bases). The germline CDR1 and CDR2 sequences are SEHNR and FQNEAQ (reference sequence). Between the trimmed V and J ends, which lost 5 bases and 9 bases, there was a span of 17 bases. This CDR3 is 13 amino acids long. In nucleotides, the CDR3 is TGTGCCAGCAGCGGCGGGTTCATGGGAGGGCAGTACTTC. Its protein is CASSGGFMGGQYF.

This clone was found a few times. CDR3 sequence (DNA): TGTGCCAGCAGCGTAAGTCTTGGGGACAGGGGGAACACTGAAGCTTTCTTT. Protein product: CASSVSLGDRGNTEAFF. J is TRBJ1-1 and V is TRBV9, with 10 bases fitting TRBD1. Trimming at V came to 1 base and at J to 1 base, leaving 7 bases not matched to a gene. Germline loops: CDR1 SGDLS, CDR2 YYNGEE. There are 17 residues in the CDR3.

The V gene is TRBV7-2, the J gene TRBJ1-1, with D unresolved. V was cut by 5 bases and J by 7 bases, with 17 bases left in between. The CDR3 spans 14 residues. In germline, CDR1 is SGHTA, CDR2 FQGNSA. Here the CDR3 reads CASSPFVVGLEAFF. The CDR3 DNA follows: TGTGCCAGCAGCCCCTTCGTCGTCGGGCTTGAAGCTTTCTTT.

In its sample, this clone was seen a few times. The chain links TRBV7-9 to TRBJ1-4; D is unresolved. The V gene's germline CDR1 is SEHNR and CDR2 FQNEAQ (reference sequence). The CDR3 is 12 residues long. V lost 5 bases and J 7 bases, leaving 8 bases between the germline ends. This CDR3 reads CASSPSPEKLFF. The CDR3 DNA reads TGTGCCAGCAGCCCCTCTCCTGAAAAACTGTTTTTT. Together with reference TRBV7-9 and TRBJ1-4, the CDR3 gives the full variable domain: DTGVSQNPRHKITKRGQNVTFRCDPISEHNRLYWYRQTLGQGPEFLTYFQNEAQLEKSRLLSDRFSAERPKGSFSTLEIQRTEQGDSAMYLCASSPSPEKLFFGSGTQLSVL.